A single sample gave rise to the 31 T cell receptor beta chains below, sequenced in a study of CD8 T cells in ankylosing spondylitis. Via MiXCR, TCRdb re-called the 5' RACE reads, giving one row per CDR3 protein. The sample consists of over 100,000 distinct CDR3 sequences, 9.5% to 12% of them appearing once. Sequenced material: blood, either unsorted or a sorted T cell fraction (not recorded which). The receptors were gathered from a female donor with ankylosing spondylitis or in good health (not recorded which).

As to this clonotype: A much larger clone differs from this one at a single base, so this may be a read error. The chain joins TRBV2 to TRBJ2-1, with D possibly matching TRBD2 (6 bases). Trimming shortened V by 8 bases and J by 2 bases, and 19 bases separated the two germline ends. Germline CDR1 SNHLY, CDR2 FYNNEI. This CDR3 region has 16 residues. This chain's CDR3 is CASSRASESPYNEQFF. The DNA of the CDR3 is TGTGCCAGCTCGAGGGCTAGCGAGAGTCCCTACAATGAGCAGTTCTTC.

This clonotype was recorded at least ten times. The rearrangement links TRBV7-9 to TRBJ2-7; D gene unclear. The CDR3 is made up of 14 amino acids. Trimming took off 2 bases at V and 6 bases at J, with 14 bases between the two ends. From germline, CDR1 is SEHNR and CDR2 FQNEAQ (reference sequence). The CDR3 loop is CASSLLRIGSEQYF. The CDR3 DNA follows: TGTGCCAGCAGCTTATTACGTATAGGATCCGAGCAGTACTTC.

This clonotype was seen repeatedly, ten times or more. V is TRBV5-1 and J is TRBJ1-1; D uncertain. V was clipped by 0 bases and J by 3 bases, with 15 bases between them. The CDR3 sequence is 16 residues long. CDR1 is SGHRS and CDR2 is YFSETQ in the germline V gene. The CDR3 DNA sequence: TGCGCCAGCAGCTTGGGTTCCTACTCACGGGACACTGAAGCTTTCTTT. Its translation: CASSLGSYSRDTEAFF. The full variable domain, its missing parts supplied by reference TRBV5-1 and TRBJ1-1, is KAGVTQTPRYLIKTRGQQVTLSCSPISGHRSVSWYQQTPGQGLQFLFEYFSETQRNKGNFPGRFSGRQFSNSRSEMNVSTLELGDSALYLCASSLGSYSRDTEAFFGQGTRLTVV.

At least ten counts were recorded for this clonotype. This chain's CDR3 is CASSNHRGTEAFF. Written as DNA, the CDR3 is TGTGCCAGCAGTAATCACAGGGGCACTGAAGCTTTCTTT. The chain is built from TRBV28 and TRBJ1-1, with TRBD1 matching 7 bases. The CDR3 is 13 amino acids. Germline loops: CDR1 MDHEN, CDR2 SYDVKM. V trimming: 5 bases; J trimming: 4 bases; junction bases outside the gene matches: 4.

CDR3 loop: CASSPYEMNTEAFF. Written as DNA, the CDR3 is TGTGCCAGCTCCCCTTACGAGATGAACACTGAAGCTTTCTTT. The chain has TRBV18 and TRBJ1-1; D not certain. The CDR3 loop spans 14 amino acids. The germline gives CDR1 KGHSH, CDR2 LQKENI. V was shortened by 6 bases and J by 0 bases, with 11 bases between the two germline ends.

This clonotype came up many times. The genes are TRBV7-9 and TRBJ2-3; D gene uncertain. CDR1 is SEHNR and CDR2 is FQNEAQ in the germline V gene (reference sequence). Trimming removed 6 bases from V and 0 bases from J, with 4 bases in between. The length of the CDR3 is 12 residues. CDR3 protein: CASRFSTDTQYF. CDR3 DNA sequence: TGTGCCAGCAGATTCAGCACAGATACGCAGTATTTT.

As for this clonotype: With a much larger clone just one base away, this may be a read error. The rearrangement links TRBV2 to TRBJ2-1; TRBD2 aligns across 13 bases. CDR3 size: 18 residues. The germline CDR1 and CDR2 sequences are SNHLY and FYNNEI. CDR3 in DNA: TGTGCCTGCAGTCAAGGGACTAGCGGGACGAGCTCCTACAATGAGCAGTTCTTC. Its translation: CACSQGTSGTSSYNEQFF.

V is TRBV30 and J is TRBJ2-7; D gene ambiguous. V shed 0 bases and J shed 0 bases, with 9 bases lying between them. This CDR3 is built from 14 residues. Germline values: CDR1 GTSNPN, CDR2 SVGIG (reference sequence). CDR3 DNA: TGTGCCTGGAGTGTTCGGACCAGCTCCTACGAGCAGTACTTC. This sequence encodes CAWSVRTSSYEQYF.

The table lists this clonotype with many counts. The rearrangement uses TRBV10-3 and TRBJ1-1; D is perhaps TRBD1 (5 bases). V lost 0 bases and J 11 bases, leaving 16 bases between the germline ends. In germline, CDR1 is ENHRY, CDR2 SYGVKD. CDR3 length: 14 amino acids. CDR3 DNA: TGTGCCATCAGTGAGTCGTTAGGGGACGGGCCGGCTTTCTTT. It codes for CAISESLGDGPAFF.

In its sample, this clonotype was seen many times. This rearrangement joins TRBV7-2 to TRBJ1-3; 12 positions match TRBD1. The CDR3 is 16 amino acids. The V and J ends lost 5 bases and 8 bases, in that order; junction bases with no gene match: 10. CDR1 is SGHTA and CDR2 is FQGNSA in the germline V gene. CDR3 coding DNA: TGTGCCAGCAGCCCTACCCCGGGACAGGGGGCGGACACCATATATTTT. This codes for CASSPTPGQGADTIYF.

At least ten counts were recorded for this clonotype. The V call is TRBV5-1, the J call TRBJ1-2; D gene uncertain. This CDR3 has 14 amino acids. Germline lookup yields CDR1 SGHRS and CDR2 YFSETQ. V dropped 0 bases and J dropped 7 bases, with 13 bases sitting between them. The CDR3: CASSLERSQGGYTF. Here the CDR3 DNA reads TGCGCCAGCAGCTTGGAAAGGTCCCAAGGTGGCTACACCTTC.

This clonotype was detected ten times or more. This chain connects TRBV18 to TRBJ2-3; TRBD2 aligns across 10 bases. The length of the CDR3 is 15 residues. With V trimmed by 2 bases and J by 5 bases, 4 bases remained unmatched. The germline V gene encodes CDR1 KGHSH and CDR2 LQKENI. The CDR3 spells CASSPSGGAVDTQYF. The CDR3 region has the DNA TGTGCCAGCTCACCAAGCGGGGGGGCCGTAGATACGCAGTATTTT.

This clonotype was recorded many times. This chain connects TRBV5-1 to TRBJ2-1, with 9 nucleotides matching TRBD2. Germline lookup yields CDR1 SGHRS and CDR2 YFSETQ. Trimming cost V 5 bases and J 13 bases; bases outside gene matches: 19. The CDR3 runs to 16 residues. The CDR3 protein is CASSPSGREGSHSQFF. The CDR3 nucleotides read TGCGCCAGCAGTCCCTCTGGGCGGGAGGGCTCTCACTCACAGTTCTTC.

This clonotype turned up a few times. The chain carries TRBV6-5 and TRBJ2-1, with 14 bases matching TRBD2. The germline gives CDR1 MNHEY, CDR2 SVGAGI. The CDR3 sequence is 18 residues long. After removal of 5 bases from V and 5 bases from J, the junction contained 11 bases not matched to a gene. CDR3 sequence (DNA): TGTGCCAGCAGTAACCGACTAGCGGGAGGGAGATTTAACAATGAGCAGTTCTTC. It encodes CASSNRLAGGRFNNEQFF.

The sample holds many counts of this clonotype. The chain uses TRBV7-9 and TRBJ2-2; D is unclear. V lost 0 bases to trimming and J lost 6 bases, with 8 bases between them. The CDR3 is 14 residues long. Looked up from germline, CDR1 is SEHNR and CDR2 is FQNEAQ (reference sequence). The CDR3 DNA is TGTGCCAGCAGCTTAGCGGAGCATCCCGGGGAGCTGTTTTTT. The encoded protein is CASSLAEHPGELFF. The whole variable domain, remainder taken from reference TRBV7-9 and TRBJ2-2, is DTGVSQNPRHKITKRGQNVTFRCDPISEHNRLYWYRQTLGQGPEFLTYFQNEAQLEKSRLLSDRFSAERPKGSFSTLEIQRTEQGDSAMYLCASSLAEHPGELFFGEGSRLTVL.

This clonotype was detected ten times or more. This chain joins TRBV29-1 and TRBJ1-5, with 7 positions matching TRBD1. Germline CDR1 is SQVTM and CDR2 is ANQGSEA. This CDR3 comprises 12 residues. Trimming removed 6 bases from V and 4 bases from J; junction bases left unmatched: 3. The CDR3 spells CSVGDSNQPQHF. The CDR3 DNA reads TGCAGCGTAGGGGACAGTAATCAGCCCCAGCATTTT.

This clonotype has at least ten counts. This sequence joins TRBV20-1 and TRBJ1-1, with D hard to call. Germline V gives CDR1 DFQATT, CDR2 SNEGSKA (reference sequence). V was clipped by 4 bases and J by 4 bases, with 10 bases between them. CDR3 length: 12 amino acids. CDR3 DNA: TGCAGTGCTAATATGGTTGTCACTGAAGCTTTCTTT. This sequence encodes CSANMVVTEAFF.

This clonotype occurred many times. CDR3 DNA: TGCGCCAGCAGCCAAGAGAAGATTTCGGAGGGACCTAGCACAGATACGCAGTATTTT. Its protein product is CASSQEKISEGPSTDTQYF. This rearrangement joins TRBV4-1 to TRBJ2-3; a possible D gene is TRBD2 (6 bases). The CDR3 runs to 19 residues. Germline CDR1 and CDR2: MGHRA and YSYEKL. Trimming took 0 bases from V and 0 from J, leaving 19 bases between them.

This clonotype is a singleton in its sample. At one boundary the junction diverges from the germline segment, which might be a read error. The CDR3 DNA follows: TGCAGTGTTAGAGAGGCGCAAGCGGCGGGAGTCTACGAGCAGTACTTC. This encodes CSVREAQAAGVYEQYF. V gene TRBV20-1 combines with J gene TRBJ2-7; 7 positions agree with TRBD2. Germline CDR1 DFQATT, CDR2 SNEGSKA (reference sequence). The CDR3 spans 16 residues.

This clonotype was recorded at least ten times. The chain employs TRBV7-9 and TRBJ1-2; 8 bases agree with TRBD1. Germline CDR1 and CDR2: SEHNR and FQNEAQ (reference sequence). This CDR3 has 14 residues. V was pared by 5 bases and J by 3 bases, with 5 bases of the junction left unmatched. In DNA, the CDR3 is TGTGCCAGCAGCACCCAGGGACAGGACTATGGCTACACCTTC. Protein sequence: CASSTQGQDYGYTF.

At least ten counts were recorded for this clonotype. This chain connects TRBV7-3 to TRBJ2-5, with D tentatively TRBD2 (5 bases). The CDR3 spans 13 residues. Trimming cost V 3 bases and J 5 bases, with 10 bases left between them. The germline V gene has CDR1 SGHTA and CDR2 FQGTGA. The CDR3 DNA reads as TGTGCCAGCAGCTTCAGCCCGGGGGAGACCCAGTACTTC. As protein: CASSFSPGETQYF.

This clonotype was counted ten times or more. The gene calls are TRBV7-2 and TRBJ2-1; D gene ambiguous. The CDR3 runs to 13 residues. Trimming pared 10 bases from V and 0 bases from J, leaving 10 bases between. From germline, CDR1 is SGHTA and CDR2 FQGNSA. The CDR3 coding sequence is TGTGCCACCCGCCCGGGCTCCTACAATGAGCAGTTCTTC. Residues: CATRPGSYNEQFF.

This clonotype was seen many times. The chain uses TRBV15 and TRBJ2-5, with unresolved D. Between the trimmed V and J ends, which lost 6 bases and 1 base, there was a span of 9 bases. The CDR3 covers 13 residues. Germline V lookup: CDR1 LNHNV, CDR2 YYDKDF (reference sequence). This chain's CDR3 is CATRVGIQETQYF. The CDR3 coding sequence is TGTGCCACCAGAGTGGGAATCCAAGAGACCCAGTACTTC. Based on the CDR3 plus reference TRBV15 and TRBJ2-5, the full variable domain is DAMVIQNPRYQVTQFGKPVTLSCSQTLNHNVMYWYQQKSSQAPKLLFHYYDKDFNNEADTPDNFQSRRPNTSFCFLDIRSPGLGDTAMYLCATRVGIQETQYFGPGTRLLVL.

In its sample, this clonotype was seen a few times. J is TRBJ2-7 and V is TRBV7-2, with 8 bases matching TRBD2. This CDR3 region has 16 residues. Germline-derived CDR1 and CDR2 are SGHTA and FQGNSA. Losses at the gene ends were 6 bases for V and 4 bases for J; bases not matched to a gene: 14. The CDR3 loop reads CASRLASGSDVYEQYF. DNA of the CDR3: TGTGCCAGCAGACTCGCCAGCGGGAGTGATGTTTACGAGCAGTACTTC. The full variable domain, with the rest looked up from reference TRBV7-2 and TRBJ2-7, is GAGVSQSPSNKVTEKGKDVELRCDPISGHTALYWYRQSLGQGLEFLIYFQGNSAPDKSGLPSDRFSAERTGGSVSTLTIQRTQQEDSAVYLCASRLASGSDVYEQYFGPGTRLTVT.

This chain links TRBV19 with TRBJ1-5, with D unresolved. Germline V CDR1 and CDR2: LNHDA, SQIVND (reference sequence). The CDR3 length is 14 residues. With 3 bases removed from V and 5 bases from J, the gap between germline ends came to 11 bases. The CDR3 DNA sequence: TGTGCCAGTAGTATGGTTGTAAGGGATCAGCCCCAGCATTTT. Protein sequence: CASSMVVRDQPQHF.

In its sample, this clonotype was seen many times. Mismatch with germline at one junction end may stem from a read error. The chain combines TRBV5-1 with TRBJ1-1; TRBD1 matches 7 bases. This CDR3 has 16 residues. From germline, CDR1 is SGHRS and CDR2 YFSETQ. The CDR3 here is CASSSYPGGEITKAFF. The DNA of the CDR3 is TGCGCCAGCAGTTCCTACCCAGGGGGTGAGATCACTAAAGCTTTCTTT.

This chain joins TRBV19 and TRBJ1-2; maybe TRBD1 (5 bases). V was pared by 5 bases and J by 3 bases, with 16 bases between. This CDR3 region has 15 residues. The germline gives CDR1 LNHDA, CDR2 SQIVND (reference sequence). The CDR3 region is CASSDSGTAHYGYTF. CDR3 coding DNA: TGTGCCAGTAGTGACTCCGGGACCGCACACTATGGCTACACCTTC.

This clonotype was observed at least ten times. The CDR3 DNA reads TGTGCCAGCCGGATCGGCGGGGGGCCATACAATGAGCAGTTCTTC. The encoded protein is CASRIGGGPYNEQFF. The rearrangement uses TRBV2 and TRBJ2-1; 8 bases align to TRBD2. Germline V lookup: CDR1 SNHLY, CDR2 FYNNEI. J gave up 4 bases and V 8 bases, and 10 bases lay outside the gene matches. The CDR3 sequence is 15 residues long.

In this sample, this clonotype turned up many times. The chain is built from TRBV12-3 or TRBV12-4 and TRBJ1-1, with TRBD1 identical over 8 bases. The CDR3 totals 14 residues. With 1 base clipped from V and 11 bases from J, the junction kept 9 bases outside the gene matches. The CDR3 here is CASSLGGQGANAFF. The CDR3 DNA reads TGTGCCAGCAGTTTAGGAGGTCAGGGGGCGAATGCTTTCTTT.

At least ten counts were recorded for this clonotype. CDR3 nucleotides: TGCGCCAGCAGCTGGGGCGGGGGACAGGACCCTGAAAAACTGTTTTTT. Its protein is CASSWGGGQDPEKLFF. The V and J genes are TRBV5-1 and TRBJ1-4; 8 bases match TRBD1. Losses at the gene ends were 3 bases for V and 7 bases for J; bases not matched to a gene: 11. Germline V lookup: CDR1 SGHRS, CDR2 YFSETQ. The length of the CDR3 is 16 residues.

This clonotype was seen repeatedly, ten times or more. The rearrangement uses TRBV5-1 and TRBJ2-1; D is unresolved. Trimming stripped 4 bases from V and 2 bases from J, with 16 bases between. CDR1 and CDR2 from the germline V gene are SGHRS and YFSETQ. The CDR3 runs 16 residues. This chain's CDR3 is CASSTRVGGTYNEQFF. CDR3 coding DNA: TGCGCCAGCAGCACCCGCGTGGGCGGTACCTACAATGAGCAGTTCTTC. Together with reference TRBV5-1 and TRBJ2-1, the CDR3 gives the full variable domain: KAGVTQTPRYLIKTRGQQVTLSCSPISGHRSVSWYQQTPGQGLQFLFEYFSETQRNKGNFPGRFSGRQFSNSRSEMNVSTLELGDSALYLCASSTRVGGTYNEQFFGPGTRLTVL.